The rows below give T cell receptor beta chains drawn from one sample of a study of Ad26.COV2.S vaccination and SARS-CoV-2 variants. TCRdb's copy holds only in-frame clones and misses some; the assay was immunoSEQ multiplex PCR. This table has under 250,000 clones, roughly 87% appearing once. This material consisted of peripheral blood, taken in a trial of Ad26.COV2.S vaccine versus placebo. These receptors all stem from a person between 18 and 60 years old who received the Ad26.COV2.S COVID-19 vaccine or a placebo. Each CDR3 is given with its conserved first and last residue. The D gene is left open where the match is weak. Size tells how often a clone was seen (once, few, many) or the class of an expanded clone, and some rows leave it out.

cdr3_nt cdr3_aa d_call v_call clone_size j_call
TGCGCCAGCAGCGGGGACAGGGTATGGGGGCAGTACTTC CASSGDRVWGQYF TRBD1 TRBV5-1 . TRBJ2-7
TGTGCCACCAGCAGAGATGATGTCCCCCCCAAGGGAGAGACCCAGTACTTC CATSRDDVPPKGETQYF . TRBV15 . TRBJ2-5
TGCGCCAGCACCCTCGACTCGTTCTCCTACGAGCAGTACTTC CASTLDSFSYEQYF . TRBV5-1 . TRBJ2-7
TGCGCCAGCAGCCAGTGGGGGACCGATGAGCAGTTCTTC CASSQWGTDEQFF . TRBV4-3 . TRBJ2-1
TGTGCCAGCAGCTTCCAGGGCGCAGATACGCAGTATTTT CASSFQGADTQYF . TRBV7-3 once TRBJ2-3
TGTGCCAGCAGCTCCAATGGGAATTCGGAGACCCAGTACTTC CASSSNGNSETQYF . TRBV7-2 . TRBJ2-5
TGTGCCAGCAGCCGGGGGACAGGGGCGAATTCACCCCTCCACTTT CASSRGTGANSPLHF TRBD1 TRBV5-4 . TRBJ1-6
TGTGCCAGCAGCCCCTCGGGGGTTAACACTGAAGCTTTCTTT CASSPSGVNTEAFF . TRBV3-1/TRBV3-2 . TRBJ1-1
TGTGCCAGCAGTTACGGTCTAGCGGGGGGGCCGAAAGAGACCCAGTACTTC CASSYGLAGGPKETQYF TRBD2 TRBV6-2/TRBV6-3 . TRBJ2-5
TGTGCCAGCAGCTTACCCACGGCGGGAGCGTTCTTC CASSLPTAGAFF TRBD2 TRBV7-9 once TRBJ2-1
TGTGCCAGCAGTCCCCGACTAGCGGGAAATGAGCAGTTCTTC CASSPRLAGNEQFF TRBD2 TRBV27 . TRBJ2-1
TGTGCCAGCTCATCTCAGGTTGGCGGGGCCAACGTCCTGACTTTC CASSSQVGGANVLTF . TRBV18 . TRBJ2-6
TGTGCCAGCCGCCAGGACCTAAACACTGAAGCTTTCTTT CASRQDLNTEAFF . TRBV11-1 . TRBJ1-1
TGTGCCAGCAGCTTCTACGGGAACACTGAAGCTTTCTTT CASSFYGNTEAFF . TRBV5-5 . TRBJ1-1
TGTGCCTGGAGTGTTGGGACACGGAATCAGCCCCAGCATTTT CAWSVGTRNQPQHF . TRBV30 once TRBJ1-5
TGTGCCAGCAGGTCCAGGGGGCCGCGTGAAAAACTGTTTTTT CASRSRGPREKLFF TRBD1 TRBV7-2 . TRBJ1-4
TGTGCTAGTGGTTTCGCAGAGACCCAGTACTTC CASGFAETQYF . TRBV12-5 . TRBJ2-5
TGTGCCAGCTCACCCAGACAGGGTATCGGCTCCTATGGCTACACCTTC CASSPRQGIGSYGYTF TRBD1 TRBV18 . TRBJ1-2
TGTGCCTGGAGTGTACTAGGTGGGCAGCCCCAGCATTTT CAWSVLGGQPQHF . TRBV30 . TRBJ1-5
TGTGCCAGCTCACTCGAGGACAGCTACACTGAAGCTTTCTTT CASSLEDSYTEAFF . TRBV18 . TRBJ1-1
TGCGCCAGCAGCCAAGATCGCGGGGGCCCCCCTCTCACAGATACGCAGTATTTT CASSQDRGGPPLTDTQYF . TRBV4-3 . TRBJ2-3
TGTGCCACGGGCCAGGCTAGCGGCCAAGAGACCCAGTACTTC CATGQASGQETQYF TRBD2 TRBV24-1 . TRBJ2-5
TGTGCCAGCAGCTCCTCTACCGGGACAGGAAGGACACCCCTCCACTTT CASSSSTGTGRTPLHF TRBD1 TRBV5-5 . TRBJ1-6
TGTGCCACCAGCCGGACAGGGGACACCGGGGAGCTGTTTTTT CATSRTGDTGELFF TRBD1 TRBV24-1 once TRBJ2-2
TGTGCCAGTAGTATACAAGGCAGGGGAGTAGGTCAGCCCCAGCATTTT CASSIQGRGVGQPQHF . TRBV19 few TRBJ1-5
TGTGCCAGCAGCCCCTCGGGCCATGGCTACACCTTC CASSPSGHGYTF . TRBV3-1/TRBV3-2 . TRBJ1-2
TGCGCCAGCAGCCAAGGGTCGGGCATGGACACTGAAGCTTTCTTT CASSQGSGMDTEAFF . TRBV4-3 . TRBJ1-1
TGTGCCAGCAGTGCGGCAGAGGGTGGCTACACCTTC CASSAAEGGYTF . TRBV6-4 once TRBJ1-2
TGTGCCAGCACCCGGGACAGTTTCACCGGGGAGCTGTTTTTT CASTRDSFTGELFF TRBD1 TRBV6-5 . TRBJ2-2
TGTGCCAGCAGCTTGGATCGACAGGGGGCGGGACGAGAGACCCAGTACTTC CASSLDRQGAGRETQYF TRBD1 TRBV5-4 . TRBJ2-5
TGTGCCAGCAGCCCGAATATGGACACCGGGGAGCTGTTTTTT CASSPNMDTGELFF . TRBV9 . TRBJ2-2
TGTGCCAGCAGCTTAAACAGAGGGAACACCGGGGAGCTGTTTTTT CASSLNRGNTGELFF . TRBV7-2 few TRBJ2-2
TGTGCCACCAGTGAATGGTATGAGACCCAGTACTTC CATSEWYETQYF . TRBV24-1 few TRBJ2-5
TGTGCTAGCAGCTTAGGATCCGGGCAAGAGACCCAGTACTTC CASSLGSGQETQYF . TRBV7-7 few TRBJ2-5